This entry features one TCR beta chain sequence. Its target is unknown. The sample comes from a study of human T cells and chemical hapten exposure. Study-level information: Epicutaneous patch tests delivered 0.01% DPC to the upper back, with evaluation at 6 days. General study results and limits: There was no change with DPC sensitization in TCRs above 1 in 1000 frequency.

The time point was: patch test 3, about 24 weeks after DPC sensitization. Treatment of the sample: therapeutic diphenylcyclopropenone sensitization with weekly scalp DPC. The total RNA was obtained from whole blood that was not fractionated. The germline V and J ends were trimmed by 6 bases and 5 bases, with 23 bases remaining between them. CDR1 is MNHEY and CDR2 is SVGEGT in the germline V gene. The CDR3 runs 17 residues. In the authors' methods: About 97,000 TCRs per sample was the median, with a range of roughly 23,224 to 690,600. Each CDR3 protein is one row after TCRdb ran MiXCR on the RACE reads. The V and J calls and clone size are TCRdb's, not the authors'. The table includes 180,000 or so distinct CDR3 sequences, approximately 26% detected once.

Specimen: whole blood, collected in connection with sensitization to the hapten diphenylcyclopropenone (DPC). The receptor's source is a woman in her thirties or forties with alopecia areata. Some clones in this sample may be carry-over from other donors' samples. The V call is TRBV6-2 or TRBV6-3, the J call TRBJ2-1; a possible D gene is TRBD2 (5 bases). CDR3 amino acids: CASSTNSGGQNHNEQFF. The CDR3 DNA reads TGTGCCAGCAGCACCAATTCAGGAGGCCAGAATCACAATGAGCAGTTCTTC.